This entry concerns a single T cell receptor (beta chain). Its cognate antigen is unknown. The CDR3 runs to 14 residues. This sample stems from a study of response to subunit inactivated influenza vaccine. Regarding the study as a whole: Few additional T cells are recruited per seasonal influenza vaccination, authors suggested.

TCRdb processed the RT-PCR reads anew with MiXCR; each CDR3 protein has one entry. Among around 190,000 distinct CDR3 sequences listed, 9.2% were seen once. The chain joins TRBV21-1 to TRBJ1-1. TRBV21-1 is a known pseudogene. This clonotype was sampled from a man in his forties or fifties who received an inactivated influenza vaccine. The material was non-naive T cells sorted from PBMCs, obtained on the day of vaccination. Here the CDR3 reads CASSKRPPDTEAFF. Here the CDR3 DNA reads TGTGCCAGCAGCAAAAGGCCCCCCGACACTGAAGCTTTCTTT.